The entry that follows covers one T cell receptor beta chain sequence. Its antigen is unknown. The CDR3 has 14 residues. V lost 0 bases and J lost 5, with 9 bases in between. The germline V gene has CDR1 SGHDT and CDR2 YYEEEE. This record comes from a study of OX40 agonist ivuxolimab in advanced cancers. Study details: Partial response was recorded in three patients: one hepatocellular carcinoma and two cutaneous melanoma cases. Whole-study findings and limits: Some nonresponders likewise displayed low normalized T-cell clonal expansion. More expanded clones were found, on average, in CD8+ than in CD4+ T cells. With doses of 0.1 to 3.0 mg/kg, CD4+ and CD8+ blood T cells had undergone clonal expansion by week 6.

Profiled with immunoSEQ multiplex PCR; TCRdb holds only in-frame clones, not every one. Counted here are around 130,000 clones, 93% occurring once; the ten biggest clones make up 0.15% to 0.16%. The starting material was CD4+ or CD8+ T cells sorted from blood, obtained in a trial of the OX40 agonist ivuxolimab. The receptor comes from an adult with an advanced solid tumor such as melanoma, head and neck, liver or kidney cancer. The chain couples TRBV5-6 to TRBJ1-5; D gene unclear. The CDR3 DNA sequence: TGTGCCAGCAGCTTGGTCGGGGTGGATCAGCCCCAGCATTTT. Its translation is CASSLVGVDQPQHF.